This T cell receptor (beta chain) was found in a study of T cells in Graves' hyperthyroidism and ophthalmopathy. General study points: Blood also showed most of the thyroid clonotypes that were expanded above 0.001. Progression to ophthalmopathy was predicted a median of approximately 6.4 months early.

On this clonotype: The antigen is not known.

In making diagnoses, clinical symptoms, serum thyroxine and TRAb, thyroid ultrasound and orbital computed tomography were all used. Amplification of TCR beta CDR3 regions was performed using RNA transcripts as template. When the TCR CDR3 underwent first-round RT-PCR, the HTBI primer set was used. TCRdb recomputed calls from the multiplex PCR reads with MiXCR, one row per CDR3 protein. The sample has hundreds of thousands of distinct CDR3 sequences, roughly 45% seen once. The clonotype comes from an adult man with Graves' disease, either hyperthyroidism or ophthalmopathy (not recorded which). Sequenced material: peripheral blood or thyroid tissue (not recorded which).

The CDR3: CASSESDRGSTGELFF. CDR3 DNA: TGTGCCAGCAGTGAATCGGACAGGGGGAGCACCGGGGAGCTGTTTTTT. V is TRBV2 and J is TRBJ2-2; 10 positions agree with TRBD1. Germline loops: CDR1 SNHLY, CDR2 FYNNEI. This CDR3 region has 16 residues. The ends lost 2 bases at V and 4 bases at J; junction bases unmatched: 4.